Each of the 2 T cell receptor beta chains below was sequenced from the same sample in a study of cytotoxic CD8 clonotypes in ibrutinib-treated CLL. Data came from immunoSEQ multiplex PCR; TCRdb stores just in-frame clones and leaves some out. This table has some 300,000 clones, around four fifths appearing once. The source was PBMCs, collected before ibrutinib treatment. All receptors come from a human donor with chronic lymphocytic leukemia.

The chain employs TRBV9 and TRBJ2-1, with a weak D call TRBD2 (6 bases). The germline CDR1 and CDR2 sequences are SGDLS and YYNGEE. This CDR3 is 15 amino acids long. V dropped 3 bases and J dropped 1 base, with 11 bases sitting between them. The CDR3 is CASSARDWSYNEQFF. Written as DNA, the CDR3 is TGTGCCAGCAGCGCCCGGGACTGGTCCTACAATGAGCAGTTCTTC.

J is TRBJ2-7 and V is TRBV14, with 14 nucleotides matching TRBD2. The CDR3 is made up of 19 amino acids. Germline assignment: CDR1 SGHDN and CDR2 FVKESK. V gave up 4 bases and J gave up 2 bases; unmatched junction bases: 13. CDR3 in DNA: TGTGCCAGCAGCCGCTACCGAGGGACTAGCGGGAGCGATACCTACGAGCAGTACTTC. Translating gives CASSRYRGTSGSDTYEQYF.